A selection of T cell receptor beta chains follows, all from one sample in a study of T cells in localized non-small cell lung cancer. Generated by immunoSEQ multiplex PCR, the TCRdb table keeps only in-frame clones and is missing some. The sample has fewer than 2,000 clones; roughly 25% are singletons. This specimen consisted of normal lung tissue next to the tumor, obtained before any cancer treatment. The receptors derive from a male donor older than 55 with stage II lung adenocarcinoma. The CDR3 runs from the conserved cysteine through the conserved F or W. Each record gives: V gene, J gene, clone size, D gene, CDR3 DNA, CDR3 protein. D genes are given only for firm matches. Size is omitted from some rows. Given values are once, few, many or a class for expanded clones.

TRBV6-8	TRBJ1-1	.	.	TGTGCCAGCAGGACAGGGAACACTGAAGCTTTCTTT	CASRTGNTEAFF
TRBV10-3	TRBJ2-1	few	.	TGTGCCATCAGTGAATTAGAGAGCTCCTACAATGAGCAGTTCTTC	CAISELESSYNEQFF
TRBV19	TRBJ2-5	.	.	TGTGCCAGTAGACAGGCAGGGGAGACCCAGTACTTC	CASRQAGETQYF
TRBV19	TRBJ1-1	few	.	TGTGCCAGTAGTATCCTCGGCCTTGGCACTGAAGCTTTCTTT	CASSILGLGTEAFF
TRBV9	TRBJ1-3	.	.	TGTGCCAGCAGCCCCCGCCCCAGGGGTGGGTTGAGTGGAAACACCATATATTTT	CASSPRPRGGLSGNTIYF
TRBV30	TRBJ1-1	large	.	TGTGCCTGGAGTGTACGGGGGGGGAACACTGAAGCTTTCTTT	CAWSVRGGNTEAFF
TRBV30	TRBJ2-2	.	.	TGTGCCTGGAGTGAGGGCAGCGCTTACACCGGGGAGCTGTTTTTT	CAWSEGSAYTGELFF
TRBV18	TRBJ2-7	.	TRBD2	TGTGCCAGCTCACCTTTCAGCGGGGGCTACGAGCAGTACTTC	CASSPFSGGYEQYF
TRBV10-2	TRBJ1-1	.	.	TGCGCCAGCAGGGGAGTGAACATGAACACTGAAGCTTTCTTT	CASRGVNMNTEAFF
TRBV18	TRBJ2-2	.	.	TGTGCCAGCTCACCTCTTCCAGGGACCCCTGGCGCCGGGGAGCTGTTTTTT	CASSPLPGTPGAGELFF
TRBV6-8	TRBJ2-2	medium-sized	.	TGTGCCATCAAACCGGGCCTAAACACCGGGGAGCTGTTTTTT	CAIKPGLNTGELFF
TRBV19	TRBJ2-5	.	.	TGTGCCAGTAGTATAACACCGACGGAGACCCAGTACTTC	CASSITPTETQYF
TRBV6-7	TRBJ1-4	few	.	TGTGCCATCAGTTACTCGCCGACCAACAGTGTGGCTAATGAAAAACTGTTTTTT	CAISYSPTNSVANEKLFF
TRBV5-1	TRBJ1-2	few	.	TGCGCCAGCAGCTTGGGGCAGGTTGGAGATTATGGCTACACCTTC	CASSLGQVGDYGYTF
TRBV6-8	TRBJ1-2	.	.	TGTGCCAGCAGTTCAGGGAACTATGGCTACACCTTC	CASSSGNYGYTF
TRBV10-3	TRBJ2-5	.	TRBD1	TGTGCCAGCGGAAACCGGGACAGGGGCCGGGAGACCCAGTACTTC	CASGNRDRGRETQYF
TRBV19	TRBJ1-1	few	.	TGTGCCAGTAGGGGAGGGAACACTGAAGCTTTCTTT	CASRGGNTEAFF
TRBV18	TRBJ2-3	few	.	TGTGCCAGCTCACCTATTGACGGAGGCACAGATACGCAGTATTTT	CASSPIDGGTDTQYF
TRBV7-4	TRBJ1-5	.	.	TGTGCCAGCAGCTACGACGGGAGCAATCAGCCCCAGCATTTT	CASSYDGSNQPQHF
TRBV6-8	TRBJ1-3	medium-sized	.	TGTGCCAGCATGCTCTCCTATGTGGACACCATATATTTT	CASMLSYVDTIYF
TRBV18	TRBJ2-1	.	.	TGTGCCAGCTCACCGGGGGAAGGGGCTGGTGATGAGCAGTTCTTC	CASSPGEGAGDEQFF
TRBV19	TRBJ1-3	few	.	TGTGCCAGCATGACGGACTCTGGAAACACCATATATTTT	CASMTDSGNTIYF
TRBV30	TRBJ2-5	few	TRBD2	TGTGCCTGGAGTGTTATCGGGGGGGAGACCCAGTACTTC	CAWSVIGGETQYF
TRBV9	TRBJ2-5	medium-sized	TRBD1	TGTGCCAGCAGCGTAGATTGGGACAGGGTCGAGACCCAGTACTTC	CASSVDWDRVETQYF
TRBV6-8	TRBJ1-1	few	.	TGTGCCAGCAGTGCCACGAGGAACACTGAAGCTTTCTTT	CASSATRNTEAFF
TRBV30	TRBJ1-2	.	TRBD1	TGTGCCTGGAGAACGAACAGGGGGAATGGCTACACCTTC	CAWRTNRGNGYTF
TRBV29-1	TRBJ2-2	.	TRBD2	TGCAGCGTCCGAAGGGAGGGCAGGGACACCGGGGAGCTGTTTTTT	CSVRREGRDTGELFF
TRBV5-1	TRBJ2-3	.	TRBD1	TGCGCCAGCAGCTACGGACAGGGGGCTGGAGATACGCAGTATTTT	CASSYGQGAGDTQYF
TRBV11-3	TRBJ2-2	.	TRBD1	TGTGCCAGCAGAGGGACAGGACGAACATCCGGGGAGCTGTTTTTT	CASRGTGRTSGELFF
TRBV11-3	TRBJ1-4	few	TRBD1	TGTGCCAGCAGCTCAGGGGGGACGAGGAATGAAAAACTGTTTTTT	CASSSGGTRNEKLFF
TRBV6-8	TRBJ1-5	.	.	TGTGCCAGCAGTTATTCCACAGGGACGGATCAGCCCCAGCATTTT	CASSYSTGTDQPQHF
TRBV6-8	TRBJ1-2	once	.	TGTGCCAGCCGCTTCGACAGTGGGGAGTATGGCTACACCTTC	CASRFDSGEYGYTF
TRBV19	TRBJ2-1	.	.	TGTGCCAGTAGCCACAGGGGGGGCAATGAGCAGTTCTTC	CASSHRGGNEQFF